The 20 T cell receptor beta chains below come from one sample, sequenced in a study of technical replicates of blood from a handful of donors. Repertoires were generated with immunoSEQ multiplex PCR, while TCRdb's copy carries only in-frame clones and drops some. The sample lists under 100,000 clones; about 94% were seen once. The specimen was T cells isolated from PBMCs. The receptors stem from a human donor in good health.

This rearrangement joins TRBV10-2 to TRBJ1-2; 7 nucleotides align to TRBD1. Trimming removed 6 bases from V and 7 bases from J; junction bases left unmatched: 5. This CDR3 region has 12 residues. The germline CDR1 and CDR2 sequences are WSHSY and SAAADI. The CDR3 DNA sequence: TGCGCCAGCAGGGAGGGGGCAGTTGGCTACACCTTC. This encodes CASREGAVGYTF.

J is TRBJ2-7 and V is TRBV11-2; TRBD2 matches 10 bases. Germline values: CDR1 SGHAT, CDR2 FQNNGV. CDR3 length: 15 amino acids. V gave up 5 bases and J gave up 0 bases; unmatched junction bases: 4. The CDR3 spells CASSALAGSSYEQYF. DNA for the CDR3: TGTGCCAGCAGCGCACTAGCGGGGAGCTCCTACGAGCAGTACTTC.

The rearrangement links TRBV7-2 to TRBJ2-5; 8 nucleotides agree with TRBD1. Germline CDR1 and CDR2: SGHTA and FQGNSA. CDR3 length equals 15 residues. The trim removed 5 bases at V and 2 bases at J, leaving 7 bases unmatched. The CDR3, as DNA: TGTGCCAGCAGCCTCCAAACAGGGGGGCAAGAGACCCAGTACTTC. It encodes CASSLQTGGQETQYF.

As DNA, the CDR3 is TGTGCCAGCAGTTGGGGACAGGGTTTTACAGATACGCAGTATTTT. This translates into CASSWGQGFTDTQYF. The gene calls are TRBV27 and TRBJ2-3, with TRBD1 matching over 9 bases. V lost 4 bases to trimming and J lost 3 bases; unmatched junction nucleotides: 5. CDR3 length: 15 residues. The germline CDR1 and CDR2 sequences are MNHEY and SMNVEV (reference sequence).

J is TRBJ1-1 and V is TRBV23-1, with TRBD1 as a possible D gene (5 bases). TRBV23-1 is noted as an ORF with a role that remains uncertain. Trimming stripped 0 bases from V and 1 base from J, with 12 bases between. The CDR3 totals 16 residues. The CDR3 bases are TGCGCCAGCAGTCAATCGAACAGGATGGAGAACACTGAAGCTTTCTTT. Its translation: CASSQSNRMENTEAFF.

The rearrangement joins TRBV6-1 to TRBJ2-7; possibly TRBD2 for D (6 bases). Trimming left V 9 bases short and J 5 bases short, with 23 bases between. The CDR3 runs 15 residues. Germline values: CDR1 MNHNS, CDR2 SASEGT. CDR3 nucleotides: TGTGCCAGTCGGAATCTCGGCGGGATCGTCGACGAGCAGTACTTC. Translated, it gives CASRNLGGIVDEQYF.

The CDR3 reads CASSSQSGTAPLEEAFF. Written as DNA, the CDR3 is TGTGCCAGCAGCTCTCAATCCGGGACAGCCCCCTTAGAAGAAGCTTTCTTT. The chain links TRBV5-6 to TRBJ1-1, with TRBD1 matching over 7 bases. Germline CDR1 is SGHDT and CDR2 is YYEEEE. This CDR3 has 17 residues. V lost 3 bases and J lost 8; bases outside the gene matches: 19.

The CDR3 reads CASSDSGQVYEQYF. In nucleotides, the CDR3 is TGCGCCAGCAGTGACTCGGGACAGGTCTACGAGCAGTACTTC. The V call is TRBV10-1, the J call TRBJ2-7; 8 nucleotides align to TRBD1. V was clipped by 3 bases and J by 3 bases; unmatched bases: 4. The CDR3 consists of 14 residues. The V gene's germline CDR1 is WNHNN and CDR2 SYGVQD (reference sequence).

The chain joins TRBV1 to TRBJ1-5; the table's D call, TRBD1, was not checked against the DNA. TRBV1 is labeled a pseudogene. CDR3 size: 18 residues. CDR3 region: CTSSPVDRDLVGYQPQHF. The DNA of the CDR3 is TGCACCAGCAGCCCCGTGGACAGGGATCTCGTGGGGTATCAGCCCCAGCATTTT.

The V and J genes are TRBV23-1 and TRBJ2-7, with TRBD2 as a possible D gene (5 bases). Being an ORF, TRBV23-1 has a function that is uncertain. The CDR3 runs to 16 residues. Trimming pared 2 bases from V and 3 bases from J, leaving 17 bases between. CDR3 amino acids: CASSQRGIQTLYEQYF. The CDR3 coding sequence is TGCGCCAGCAGTCAAAGAGGGATACAAACGCTCTACGAGCAGTACTTC.

This clone was recorded only once. The genes are TRBV4-1 and TRBJ2-5; D unclear. The CDR3 loop spans 16 amino acids. The germline V and J ends were trimmed by 4 bases and 4 bases, with 19 bases remaining between them. In germline, CDR1 is MGHRA, CDR2 YSYEKL. This chain's CDR3 is CASSLSPERTRETQYF. The CDR3 DNA reads as TGCGCCAGCAGCCTCTCCCCAGAGCGCACGCGAGAGACCCAGTACTTC.

The chain joins TRBV6-6 to TRBJ1-4; no reliable D call. This CDR3 contains 14 residues. Germline V gene sequence: CDR1 MNHNY, CDR2 SVGAGI (reference sequence). V was trimmed by 5 bases and J by 0 bases, leaving 7 bases between them. The CDR3 nucleotides are TGTGCCAGCAGTCGTAGAGCAACTAATGAAAAACTGTTTTTT. Amino acids: CASSRRATNEKLFF.

V is TRBV7-3 and J is TRBJ2-2, with D possibly being TRBD2 (5 bases). V was pared by 3 bases and J by 4 bases, with 15 bases between. The CDR3 consists of 16 residues. CDR1 is SGHTA, CDR2 FQGTGA, per germline. CDR3 coding DNA: TGTGCCAGCAGCTTGTCGAGGGCCACCACCACCGGGGAGCTGTTTTTT. Its protein product is CASSLSRATTTGELFF.

In its sample, this clone was seen once. The V and J genes are TRBV9 and TRBJ2-1, with 9 bases identical to TRBD2. Trimming removed 5 bases from V and 7 bases from J; junction bases left unmatched: 10. The CDR3 contains 15 residues. Germline V gene sequence: CDR1 SGDLS, CDR2 YYNGEE. CDR3 coding DNA: TGTGCCAGCAGTCCGGGGGCGGGGGGGTTTAATGAGCAGTTCTTC. It yields the protein CASSPGAGGFNEQFF.

This sequence joins TRBV5-1 and TRBJ2-2, with 10 bases fitting TRBD2. Trimming took 0 bases from V and 7 from J; bases not matched to a gene: 0. The CDR3 is 14 residues long. Germline loops: CDR1 SGHRS, CDR2 YFSETQ. The CDR3 region has the DNA TGCGCCAGCAGCTTGGCTAGCGGGAGCGGGGAGCTGTTTTTT. It codes for CASSLASGSGELFF.

V gene TRBV27 combines with J gene TRBJ1-5; possibly TRBD1 for D (5 bases). The V end lost 6 bases, the J end lost 0 bases, and 15 bases lay between the germline ends. The CDR3 is 16 residues long. Germline assignment: CDR1 MNHEY and CDR2 SMNVEV (reference sequence). This CDR3 reads CASRGLFGYSNQPQHF. The CDR3 DNA reads TGTGCCAGCAGGGGACTCTTTGGGTATAGCAATCAGCCCCAGCATTTT.

The genes are TRBV6-5 and TRBJ2-1; perhaps TRBD1 as D (6 bases). V lost 0 bases, J lost 6 bases, and 12 bases lay in between. The V gene's germline CDR1 is MNHEY and CDR2 SVGAGI. The length of the CDR3 is 15 residues. CDR3 sequence: CASSYSGAPRNEQFF. The CDR3 bases are TGTGCCAGCAGTTACTCGGGGGCCCCCCGCAATGAGCAGTTCTTC.

The chain carries TRBV5-1 and TRBJ2-3; 8 bases match TRBD2. Germline V lookup: CDR1 SGHRS, CDR2 YFSETQ. This CDR3 has 14 amino acids. V lost 0 bases to trimming and J lost 4 bases; unmatched junction nucleotides: 1. The CDR3 region is CASSLELAADTQYF. CDR3 in DNA: TGCGCCAGCAGCTTGGAACTAGCGGCAGATACGCAGTATTTT.

The chain is built from TRBV14 and TRBJ1-2, with TRBD1 matching over 7 bases. There are 15 residues in the CDR3. The V and J ends lost 2 bases and 4 bases, in that order; junction bases with no gene match: 7. Per germline, CDR1 SGHDN and CDR2 FVKESK. CDR3 coding DNA: TGTGCCAGCAGCCAATTAGTGGCAGGGGGCTATGGCTACACCTTC. The encoded protein is CASSQLVAGGYGYTF.

The V call is TRBV5-1, the J call TRBJ2-1; 9 bases line up with TRBD2. This CDR3 region has 17 residues. The V gene's germline CDR1 is SGHRS and CDR2 YFSETQ. The V gene end was trimmed by 4 bases and the J gene end by 0 bases; junction bases not matched to a gene: 8. Written as DNA, the CDR3 is TGCGCCAGCAGCCTCTTAGCGGGAGACTTCTCCTACAATGAGCAGTTCTTC. Translation: CASSLLAGDFSYNEQFF.